This is a list of T cell receptor beta chains from one sample in a study of molecular identifiers for immune sequencing clone quantification. One entry per CDR3 protein, called by TCRdb with MiXCR from the PCR reads. The repertoire holds approximately 670,000 distinct CDR3 sequences, with roughly 21% as singletons. Sequenced sample: naive CD8+ T cells from blood, with Jurkat cell RNA spiked in. The source is a human donor in good health. Some libraries in this study had Jurkat cell RNA spiked in. The CDR3 runs from the conserved cysteine through the conserved F or W. D genes are given only for firm matches. Part of the rows lack a size; the others show once, few, many or a class for expanded clones.

D: TRBD2
V: TRBV29-1
J: TRBJ2-7
size: many
CDR3: CSGGGLAGGLYEQYF
DNA: TGCAGCGGTGGAGGCCTAGCGGGAGGACTCTACGAGCAGTACTTC

D: .
V: TRBV20-1
J: TRBJ1-5
size: .
CDR3: CSASPRDAATKICSNQPQHF
DNA: TGCAGTGCTAGCCCCCGGGACGCAGCTACGAAAATTTGTAGCAATCAGCCCCAGCATTTT

D: TRBD2
V: TRBV12-3/TRBV12-4
J: TRBJ2-5
size: .
CDR3: CASSWTSGGLGATQYF
DNA: TGTGCCAGCAGTTGGACTAGCGGGGGGCTTGGAGCGACCCAGTACTTC

D: TRBD2
V: TRBV27
J: TRBJ2-7
size: .
CDR3: CASSLISGGSYEQYF
DNA: TGTGCCAGCAGTTTAATTAGCGGGGGATCATACGAGCAGTACTTC

D: TRBD2
V: TRBV9
J: TRBJ2-7
size: many
CDR3: CASSVDPGDYYEQYF
DNA: TGTGCCAGCAGCGTCGACCCCGGGGACTACTACGAGCAGTACTTC

D: .
V: TRBV20-1
J: TRBJ2-1
size: .
CDR3: CSAREWTGYNEQFF
DNA: TGCAGTGCTAGAGAATGGACGGGATACAATGAGCAGTTCTTC

D: TRBD1
V: TRBV13
J: TRBJ1-6
size: .
CDR3: CASSRQGGDSPLHF
DNA: TGTGCCAGCAGTCGACAGGGAGGAGATTCACCCCTCCACTTT

D: .
V: TRBV6-5
J: TRBJ2-1
size: few
CDR3: CASNNVGVREQFF
DNA: TGTGCCAGCAACAACGTGGGAGTCCGGGAGCAGTTCTTC

D: .
V: TRBV4-3
J: TRBJ1-2
size: many
CDR3: CASSQDVSAGDGYTF
DNA: TGCGCCAGCAGCCAAGATGTGTCGGCGGGGGATGGCTACACCTTC

D: .
V: TRBV6-5
J: TRBJ2-2
size: .
CDR3: CAGSQVNTGELFF
DNA: TGTGCCGGCAGCCAAGTGAACACCGGGGAGCTGTTTTTT

D: TRBD1
V: TRBV20-1
J: TRBJ2-5
size: many
CDR3: CSARDQDRTTPQETQYF
DNA: TGCAGTGCTAGAGACCAGGACAGGACCACTCCACAAGAGACCCAGTACTTC

D: TRBD1
V: TRBV7-9
J: TRBJ2-1
size: few
CDR3: CASRDRGGDEQFF
DNA: TGTGCCAGCCGGGACAGGGGTGGAGATGAGCAGTTCTTC

D: .
V: TRBV7-2
J: TRBJ2-1
size: many
CDR3: CASSPQGAYNEQFF
DNA: TGTGCCAGCAGCCCACAGGGAGCCTACAATGAGCAGTTCTTC

D: TRBD1
V: TRBV25-1
J: TRBJ1-2
size: few
CDR3: CASSEGGTGVSYGYTF
DNA: TGTGCCAGCAGTGAGGGGGGGACAGGGGTCTCCTATGGCTACACCTTC

D: TRBD1
V: TRBV27
J: TRBJ2-7
size: .
CDR3: CASSIDRGFYEQYF
DNA: TGTGCCAGCAGTATCGACAGGGGGTTCTACGAGCAGTACTTC

D: .
V: TRBV20-1
J: TRBJ2-3
size: many
CDR3: CSAKTGLRTDTQYF
DNA: TGCAGTGCTAAGACAGGTCTACGCACAGATACGCAGTATTTT

D: .
V: TRBV6-2/TRBV6-3
J: TRBJ2-5
size: many
CDR3: CASRRERQETQYF
DNA: TGTGCCAGCAGACGGGAGAGACAAGAGACCCAGTACTTC

D: .
V: TRBV27
J: TRBJ2-7
size: .
CDR3: CASSFGVSPYEQYF
DNA: TGTGCCAGCAGTTTTGGAGTATCCCCCTACGAGCAGTACTTC

D: .
V: TRBV7-9
J: TRBJ1-2
size: .
CDR3: CASSLGTSFNYGYTF
DNA: TGTGCCAGCAGCTTGGGAACAAGCTTTAACTATGGCTACACCTTC

D: TRBD1
V: TRBV30
J: TRBJ2-5
size: few
CDR3: CAWLTGKETRYF
DNA: TGTGCCTGGTTGACAGGGAAAGAGACCCGGTACTTC

D: .
V: TRBV19
J: TRBJ1-5
size: few
CDR3: CASRGYNQPQHF
DNA: TGTGCCAGTAGAGGATACAATCAGCCCCAGCATTTT

D: TRBD2
V: TRBV10-3
J: TRBJ2-1
size: few
CDR3: CAISDFEAGGGDEQFF
DNA: TGTGCCATCAGTGACTTCGAAGCGGGAGGGGGCGATGAGCAGTTCTTC

D: .
V: TRBV4-1
J: TRBJ2-7
size: .
CDR3: CASSQVISYNSYEQYF
DNA: TGCGCCAGCAGCCAAGTTATAAGTTACAACTCCTACGAGCAGTACTTC

D: .
V: TRBV12-3/TRBV12-4
J: TRBJ2-7
size: many
CDR3: CASSFLTPYEQYF
DNA: TGTGCCAGCAGTTTCCTGACCCCCTACGAGCAGTACTTC

D: .
V: TRBV4-1
J: TRBJ2-7
size: many
CDR3: CASSLRGVSSYEQYF
DNA: TGCGCCAGCAGCCTCCGGGGCGTTAGCAGCTACGAGCAGTACTTC

D: .
V: TRBV6-6
J: TRBJ2-2
size: many
CDR3: CASSWGGGDGTGELFF
DNA: TGTGCCAGCAGTTGGGGCGGAGGGGACGGGACCGGGGAGCTGTTTTTT

D: .
V: TRBV13
J: TRBJ2-3
size: .
CDR3: CASSSVGVGEDTQYF
DNA: TGTGCCAGCAGCTCGGTCGGGGTGGGGGAAGATACGCAGTATTTT

D: .
V: TRBV25-1
J: TRBJ2-1
size: many
CDR3: CASSEMRESSVDEQFF
DNA: TGTGCCAGCAGTGAAATGAGGGAAAGTAGCGTGGATGAGCAGTTCTTC

D: .
V: TRBV5-4
J: TRBJ1-1
size: many
CDR3: CASSLEGIAEAFF
DNA: TGTGCCAGCAGCTTGGAGGGAATCGCTGAAGCTTTCTTT

D: TRBD2
V: TRBV20-1
J: TRBJ2-7
size: many
CDR3: CSARSPRGSEQYF
DNA: TGCAGTGCTAGGTCCCCGCGGGGGTCCGAGCAGTACTTC

D: .
V: TRBV6-2/TRBV6-3
J: TRBJ2-2
size: many
CDR3: CASGDYPNTGELFF
DNA: TGTGCCAGCGGTGATTACCCGAACACCGGGGAGCTGTTTTTT

D: .
V: TRBV19
J: TRBJ1-5
size: many
CDR3: CASSILSGADQPQHF
DNA: TGTGCCAGTAGTATTCTTTCAGGGGCCGATCAGCCCCAGCATTTT

D: TRBD2
V: TRBV6-5
J: TRBJ2-1
size: .
CDR3: CASSYSSGGIYNEQFF
DNA: TGTGCCAGCAGTTACTCGTCGGGAGGAATTTACAATGAGCAGTTCTTC

D: TRBD1
V: TRBV5-4
J: TRBJ2-3
size: many
CDR3: CASSSQGQGWTDTQYF
DNA: TGTGCCAGCAGCTCCCAGGGACAGGGTTGGACAGATACGCAGTATTTT

D: TRBD1
V: TRBV5-1
J: TRBJ2-7
size: .
CDR3: CASSFDRDGTYEQYF
DNA: TGCGCCAGCAGCTTCGACAGGGACGGAACCTACGAGCAGTACTTC

D: TRBD2
V: TRBV29-1
J: TRBJ2-7
size: many
CDR3: CSVVGLAGVYEQYF
DNA: TGCAGCGTTGTGGGACTAGCGGGAGTCTACGAGCAGTACTTC

D: TRBD2
V: TRBV5-4
J: TRBJ2-5
size: many
CDR3: CASSFAGGPQETQYF
DNA: TGTGCCAGCAGCTTTGCGGGAGGCCCTCAAGAGACCCAGTACTTC

D: .
V: TRBV30
J: TRBJ2-7
size: many
CDR3: CAWSKESYEQYF
DNA: TGTGCCTGGAGTAAGGAGAGCTACGAGCAGTACTTC

D: TRBD2
V: TRBV4-2
J: TRBJ2-5
size: .
CDR3: CASSQIRGEGKETQYF
DNA: TGTGCCAGCAGCCAAATACGGGGGGAAGGAAAAGAGACCCAGTACTTC

D: .
V: TRBV19
J: TRBJ2-7
size: .
CDR3: CASSSWVSTYEQYF
DNA: TGTGCCAGTAGTTCCTGGGTCAGCACCTACGAGCAGTACTTC

D: .
V: TRBV5-1
J: TRBJ1-4
size: many
CDR3: CASSLDGADEKLFF
DNA: TGCGCCAGCAGCTTGGACGGGGCGGATGAAAAACTGTTTTTT

D: .
V: TRBV7-3
J: TRBJ2-7
size: .
CDR3: CASSLSAGQHEQYF
DNA: TGTGCCAGCAGCTTAAGTGCCGGTCAACACGAGCAGTACTTC

D: .
V: TRBV7-6
J: TRBJ2-7
size: many
CDR3: CASSLYASDRDEQYF
DNA: TGTGCCAGCAGCTTATACGCTAGCGATAGGGACGAGCAGTACTTC

D: .
V: TRBV6-1
J: TRBJ1-5
size: many
CDR3: CASRNGARPQHF
DNA: TGTGCCAGCCGCAACGGCGCTCGGCCCCAGCATTTT

D: .
V: TRBV29-1
J: TRBJ2-7
size: few
CDR3: CSVRTDSSYEQYF
DNA: TGCAGCGTTCGGACAGATTCTTCCTACGAGCAGTACTTC

D: .
V: TRBV27
J: TRBJ2-7
size: .
CDR3: CASSSTTTYEQYF
DNA: TGTGCCAGCAGTTCAACTACTACCTACGAGCAGTACTTC

D: .
V: TRBV7-9
J: TRBJ2-4
size: many
CDR3: CASSLVLGAADIQYF
DNA: TGTGCCAGCAGCTTAGTTCTGGGGGCGGCGGACATTCAGTACTTC

D: .
V: TRBV12-3/TRBV12-4
J: TRBJ1-1
size: few
CDR3: CASSLEGLQAFF
DNA: TGTGCCAGCAGTTTAGAAGGACTTCAAGCTTTCTTT

D: TRBD2
V: TRBV9
J: TRBJ2-3
size: many
CDR3: CASSVGGSGTDTQYF
DNA: TGTGCCAGCAGCGTAGGCGGGAGTGGTACAGATACGCAGTATTTT

D: .
V: TRBV6-6
J: TRBJ1-3
size: .
CDR3: CASSPRIPNSGNTIYF
DNA: TGTGCCAGCAGTCCCAGGATCCCGAACTCTGGAAACACCATATATTTT

D: .
V: TRBV7-9
J: TRBJ2-3
size: many
CDR3: CASSLAEAPGTDTQYF
DNA: TGTGCCAGCAGCTTAGCGGAGGCCCCTGGCACAGATACGCAGTATTTT

D: TRBD1
V: TRBV6-6
J: TRBJ2-7
size: many
CDR3: CASSLETGTTYEQYF
DNA: TGTGCCAGCAGCCTAGAGACAGGGACCACCTACGAGCAGTACTTC

D: .
V: TRBV12-3/TRBV12-4
J: TRBJ2-1
size: few
CDR3: CASSSQVGSYNEQFF
DNA: TGTGCCAGCAGTTCCCAGGTGGGGTCCTACAATGAGCAGTTCTTC